These 26 T cell receptor beta chains were all obtained from the same sample, sequenced in a study of control samples from healthy donors and cancer patients. Here immunoSEQ multiplex PCR was the method, and the copy in TCRdb shows in-frame clones only, minus some. This table holds approximately 150,000 clones, around 92% found once. The sequenced material came from blood. These TCRs come from a young man in good health.

This chain links TRBV5-1 with TRBJ2-1, with D perhaps matching TRBD1 or TRBD2 (5 bases each). The germline V and J ends were trimmed by 2 bases and 8 bases, with 14 bases remaining between them. This CDR3 region has 14 residues. Germline CDR1 SGHRS, CDR2 YFSETQ. CDR3 sequence: CASSFEGNFDEQFF. In DNA, the CDR3 is TGCGCCAGCAGCTTCGAGGGGAATTTTGATGAGCAGTTCTTC.

V gene TRBV10-3 combines with J gene TRBJ1-2; 9 nucleotides align to TRBD1. V lost 2 bases and J lost 4; bases outside the gene matches: 5. Germline lookup yields CDR1 ENHRY and CDR2 SYGVKD. This CDR3 region has 15 residues. In nucleotides, the CDR3 is TGTGCCATCAGTGAGGAGACAGGGGGTCGCTATGGCTACACCTTC. Its protein is CAISEETGGRYGYTF.

This clone was observed a single time. The rearrangement links TRBV28 to TRBJ1-2, with a possible D match to TRBD1 (6 bases). CDR3 size: 13 residues. Germline values: CDR1 MDHEN, CDR2 SYDVKM. Trimming removed 5 bases from V and 4 bases from J, with 11 bases in between. The DNA of the CDR3 is TGTGCCAGCAGTACCGGACAGAGCTATGGCTACACCTTC. This sequence encodes CASSTGQSYGYTF.

This chain joins TRBV19 and TRBJ1-6; D possibly corresponds to TRBD1 (5 bases). This CDR3 has 13 amino acids. Germline V gene sequence: CDR1 LNHDA, CDR2 SQIVND (reference sequence). Trimming took off 5 bases at V and 11 bases at J, with 13 bases between the two ends. The CDR3 here is CASSPHSRAPLHF. In DNA, the CDR3 is TGTGCCAGTAGTCCCCACAGCAGGGCACCCCTCCACTTT.

The gene calls are TRBV3-1 (or the pseudogene TRBV3-2) and TRBJ1-1, with D possibly TRBD1 on 6 matching bases. The CDR3 has 14 residues. The germline CDR1 and CDR2 sequences are LGHDT and YNNKEL (reference sequence). Trimming pared 1 base from V and 10 bases from J, leaving 16 bases between. CDR3 sequence reads: CASSQARGGQGAFF. CDR3 DNA sequence: TGTGCCAGCAGCCAAGCCCGGGGGGGCCAGGGAGCTTTCTTT.

The chain employs TRBV27 and TRBJ2-7; D remains ambiguous. Trimming left V 6 bases short and J 0 bases short, with 6 bases between. The CDR3 runs to 12 residues. Germline CDR1 and CDR2: MNHEY and SMNVEV (reference sequence). The CDR3 loop reads CASSPGSYEQYF. In DNA, the CDR3 is TGTGCCAGCAGCCCGGGCTCCTACGAGCAGTACTTC.

The chain combines TRBV23-1 with TRBJ2-2, with D possibly called TRBD1 or TRBD2 (5 bases each). TRBV23-1 is an ORF for which the function is uncertain. Deletions cut 4 bases from V and 1 base from J, with 13 bases between. The CDR3 runs to 16 residues. This CDR3 is CASSPTGTENTGELFF. CDR3 in DNA: TGCGCCAGCAGTCCTACCGGGACGGAGAACACCGGGGAGCTGTTTTTT.

The chain joins TRBV6-1 to TRBJ2-7; D perhaps matches TRBD2 (5 bases). Germline assignment: CDR1 MNHNS and CDR2 SASEGT. This CDR3 is 14 amino acids long. Between the trimmed V and J ends, which lost 2 bases and 2 bases, there was a span of 10 bases. The CDR3 spells CASSEIPGTYEQYF. CDR3 bases: TGTGCCAGCAGTGAAATCCCGGGGACCTACGAGCAGTACTTC.

The chain is built from TRBV24-1 and TRBJ2-3; 10 bases match TRBD2. V lost 9 bases, J lost 0 bases, and 11 bases stayed unmatched. Per germline, CDR1 KGHDR and CDR2 SFDVKD. CDR3 length: 17 amino acids. The CDR3 region is CATGGSGGSPSTDTQYF. CDR3 sequence (DNA): TGTGCCACCGGGGGTAGCGGGGGGTCTCCTAGCACAGATACGCAGTATTTT.

The chain has TRBV6-5 and TRBJ2-1; TRBD2 is a possible D gene (7 bases). The CDR3 is 13 amino acids. V lost 7 bases to trimming and J lost 8 bases, with 15 bases between them. Germline CDR1 and CDR2: MNHEY and SVGAGI. CDR3 amino acids: CASTPGGTYEQFF. CDR3 in DNA: TGTGCCAGCACCCCGGGGGGCACGTATGAGCAGTTCTTC.

This clone was seen a few times. This rearrangement joins TRBV7-9 to TRBJ1-2; the D is unclear. Trimming took 5 bases from V and 3 from J, leaving 10 bases between them. Germline CDR1 SEHNR, CDR2 FQNEAQ (reference sequence). This CDR3 is built from 13 residues. This chain's CDR3 is CASSPIGYYGYTF. The CDR3 bases are TGTGCCAGCAGCCCCATAGGATACTATGGCTACACCTTC.

The rearrangement uses TRBV19 and TRBJ1-1, with 10 positions matching TRBD1. J was trimmed by 5 bases and V by 7 bases; bases with no gene match: 4. Per germline, CDR1 LNHDA and CDR2 SQIVND (reference sequence). The CDR3 totals 13 residues. The DNA of the CDR3 is TGTGCCAGTACGGACAGGGGGATAACTGAAGCTTTCTTT. It is translated as CASTDRGITEAFF.

The V and J genes are TRBV24-1 and TRBJ2-7; 7 bases are a match to TRBD1. CDR1 KGHDR and CDR2 SFDVKD come from the germline V gene. With V trimmed by 5 bases and J by 5 bases, 5 bases remained unmatched. There are 13 residues in the CDR3. The CDR3 protein is CATSAHRGHEQYF. The CDR3 nucleotides read TGTGCCACCAGTGCCCACAGGGGCCACGAGCAGTACTTC.

The chain joins TRBV30 to TRBJ1-1; 10 bases match TRBD1. This CDR3 has 15 amino acids. Germline V gives CDR1 GTSNPN, CDR2 SVGIG (reference sequence). Germline trimming cut 3 bases from V and 5 bases from J; bases unmatched to any gene: 9. CDR3 sequence (DNA): TGTGCCTGGAGATCTCGCGACAGGGGGCAAACTGAAGCTTTCTTT. Its protein product is CAWRSRDRGQTEAFF.

The genes are TRBV3-1 (or the pseudogene TRBV3-2) and TRBJ2-3; possible D gene TRBD1, 6 bases. V lost 5 bases to trimming and J lost 14 bases, with 20 bases between them. This CDR3 spans 13 amino acids. CDR1 and CDR2 from the germline V gene are LGHDT and YNNKEL (reference sequence). CDR3 sequence (DNA): TGTGCCAGCAGCTTGGAGTGGGGGCAGGCGCTGTATTTT. Protein: CASSLEWGQALYF.

The chain recombines TRBV7-7 with TRBJ2-2; 10 positions match TRBD2. Per germline, CDR1 SSHAT and CDR2 FNYEAQ (reference sequence). V shed 2 bases, J shed 0 bases, and the junction held 3 bases outside the gene matches. This CDR3 contains 17 residues. In DNA, the CDR3 is TGTGCCAGCAGCTTACGAAGCGGGGGGGCGAACACCGGGGAGCTGTTTTTT. Amino acid sequence: CASSLRSGGANTGELFF.

This chain links TRBV15 with TRBJ2-7; the D gene is possibly TRBD1 (6 bases). This CDR3 is 13 amino acids long. V was cut by 1 base and J by 7 bases, with 11 bases left in between. Germline values: CDR1 LNHNV, CDR2 YYDKDF (reference sequence). CDR3 nucleotide sequence: TGTGCCACCAGCAGAGTGACCCAGGGGGAGCAGTACTTC. Encoded protein: CATSRVTQGEQYF.

The V and J genes are TRBV28 and TRBJ1-2; possible D gene TRBD1, 6 bases. With 10 bases removed from V and 8 bases from J, the gap between germline ends came to 23 bases. The V gene's germline CDR1 is MDHEN and CDR2 SYDVKM. The CDR3 has 14 residues. The CDR3 region is CAITNRDGSGGYTF. Here the CDR3 DNA reads TGTGCCATAACGAACAGGGATGGTTCAGGAGGCTACACCTTC.

V usage is TRBV10-3 and J usage is TRBJ1-1; D remains unclear. The V gene's germline CDR1 is ENHRY and CDR2 SYGVKD. The CDR3 consists of 12 residues. The V end was cut by 6 bases, the J end by 0 bases, with 5 bases between. In nucleotides, the CDR3 is TGTGCCATCAGGGACCTGAACACTGAAGCTTTCTTT. Protein sequence: CAIRDLNTEAFF.

Concerning this clone: Sequence at one end of the junction differs from germline and may be a read error. The chain couples TRBV12-3 or TRBV12-4 to TRBJ2-3; D call uncertain. The CDR3 totals 12 residues. The CDR3: CASSLGRSGVLF. CDR3 sequence (DNA): TGTGCCAGCAGTTTAGGGCGTTCTGGTGTCCTATTT.

The J gene is TRBJ2-7, the V gene TRBV6-5, with D possibly matching TRBD1 (6 bases). The CDR3 loop spans 15 amino acids. Germline CDR1 is MNHEY and CDR2 is SVGAGI. V gave up 0 bases and J gave up 6 bases, with 15 bases separating them. CDR3 protein: CASSYSVVGAGEQYF. As DNA, the CDR3 is TGTGCCAGCAGTTACTCAGTAGTGGGGGCGGGCGAGCAGTACTTC.

The chain links TRBV24-1 to TRBJ1-2; unclear D gene. Germline V gives CDR1 KGHDR, CDR2 SFDVKD. The CDR3 length is 14 residues. Between the trimmed V and J ends, which lost 3 bases and 6 bases, there was a span of 13 bases. This CDR3 is CATSDDPLLNGYTF. The CDR3 region has the DNA TGTGCCACCAGTGATGATCCATTATTAAATGGCTACACCTTC.

The chain carries TRBV6-5 and TRBJ1-2; 7 positions match TRBD1. The V gene end was trimmed by 4 bases and the J gene end by 6 bases; junction bases not matched to a gene: 11. The CDR3 runs to 15 residues. Germline lookup yields CDR1 MNHEY and CDR2 SVGAGI. CDR3 in DNA: TGTGCCAGCAGTTTCACAGGGGTTTTTGAGGATGGCTACACCTTC. Protein product: CASSFTGVFEDGYTF.

The gene calls are TRBV14 and TRBJ2-2; D unresolved. This CDR3 spans 13 amino acids. CDR1 is SGHDN, CDR2 FVKESK, per germline. Trimming left V 1 base short and J 7 bases short, with 7 bases between. DNA of the CDR3: TGTGCCAGCAGCCAAGTAGGTGGCGGGGAGCTGTTTTTT. Protein: CASSQVGGGELFF.

This chain links TRBV30 with TRBJ2-6; 9 nucleotides agree with TRBD1. CDR3 size: 16 residues. Germline-derived CDR1 and CDR2 are GTSNPN and SVGIG (reference sequence). Trimming at V came to 3 bases and at J to 1 base, leaving 4 bases not matched to a gene. CDR3 coding DNA: TGTGCCTGGAGGGACAGGGGATTGTCTGGGGCCAACGTCCTGACTTTC. Its protein is CAWRDRGLSGANVLTF.

The J gene is TRBJ2-1, the V gene TRBV24-1, with D perhaps given as TRBD1 or TRBD2 (5 bases each). Trimming cost V 5 bases and J 8 bases, with 15 bases left between them. The germline V gene encodes CDR1 KGHDR and CDR2 SFDVKD. The CDR3 covers 14 residues. The CDR3 loop reads CATSVEGVGDEQFF. The CDR3 nucleotides are TGTGCCACCAGTGTGGAAGGGGTGGGAGATGAGCAGTTCTTC.